The clone carrying this T cell receptor beta chain was seen a handful of times. Its antigen is still unknown. The sample originates from a study of T-cell memory formation after mild COVID-19. General study findings and limits: Clones that got smaller from day 15 to 85 had even CD4/CD8, while clones growing later tipped toward CD4+.

The V end lost 7 bases, the J end lost 0 bases, and 13 bases lay between the germline ends. Germline CDR1 reads SNHLY; CDR2 reads FYNNEI. The CDR3 spans 16 residues. TCR alpha and TCR beta cDNA libraries with sample barcodes and UMIs came from 5'RACE using constant-segment primers. Each CDR3 protein gets one entry after TCRdb re-called the 5' RACE reads with MiXCR. This sample has around 390,000 distinct CDR3 sequences; 15% to 20% occur once, and the top ten carry roughly 21%. Specimen: PBMCs or a T cell subset sorted from them (not recorded which). This receptor was taken from a man between 18 and 35 years old who had mild COVID-19 (a few samples of this study predate the infection). Cell type and time point are not known. This chain uses TRBV2 with TRBJ2-6, with TRBD2 as a possible D gene (5 bases). The CDR3 coding sequence is TGTGCCAGCACCAGGACTGTAATCTCTGGGGCCAACGTCCTGACTTTC. Translated, it gives CASTRTVISGANVLTF.